Detailed here is one TCR beta chain. Use of 60 Vbeta and 13 Jbeta primers characterized the PCR. The method was immunoSEQ multiplex PCR; TCRdb's version includes in-frame clones alone and lacks a portion of them. The repertoire consists of approximately 150,000 clones, with 80% occurring once and the leading ten covering approximately 6.7%. The data were obtained in a study of cytomegalovirus exposure and HLA in healthy donors. The CDR3 spans 11 residues. V gave up 4 bases and J gave up 10 bases, with 8 bases separating them. Germline-derived CDR1 and CDR2 are SGHVS and FNYEAQ. This receptor was taken from a man between 25 and 39 years old in good health and CMV-seropositive. The sample consisted of PBMCs. V gene TRBV7-6 combines with J gene TRBJ2-1; a weak D match, TRBD2 (5 bases). CDR3 DNA sequence: TGTGCCAGCAGCTCCAGACTAGAGCAGTTCTTC. It yields the protein CASSSRLEQFF.